The 5 T cell receptor beta chains in this list originate from one sample, sequenced in a study of T cells in lung cancer brain metastases. TCRdb's table, derived via immunoSEQ multiplex PCR, lists solely in-frame clones and lacks some. Among under 2,000 clones listed, around 89% were seen once. The sequencing input was tumor tissue from a brain metastasis. These receptors all come from a woman aged 50 to 65 with non-small cell lung cancer that had spread to the brain.

This rearrangement joins TRBV7-8 to TRBJ1-1; 9 bases match TRBD1. The germline gives CDR1 SGHVS, CDR2 FQNEAQ. V shed 1 base and J 1 base; nucleotides not matched to a gene: 10. CDR3 size: 18 residues. The CDR3 nucleotides read TGTGCCAGCAGCTTAGTAACTGGGACAGGGCGGCGGAACACTGAAGCTTTCTTT. Translating gives CASSLVTGTGRRNTEAFF.

The chain recombines TRBV7-9 with TRBJ1-1; 9 bases fit TRBD1. The CDR3 has 14 residues. J gave up 6 bases and V 4 bases, and 6 bases lay outside the gene matches. In germline, CDR1 is SEHNR, CDR2 FQNEAQ (reference sequence). CDR3 in DNA: TGTGCCAGCAGCTGGACAGGGGACGTTGCTGAAGCTTTCTTT. Amino acid sequence: CASSWTGDVAEAFF.

The rearrangement uses TRBV5-6 and TRBJ1-2, with D uncertain. Germline CDR1 and CDR2: SGHDT and YYEEEE. CDR3 length: 15 residues. Trimming took off 1 base at V and 2 bases at J, with 12 bases between the two ends. For the CDR3, the DNA is TGTGCCAGCAGCTTGTTTCCACCTAAAAACTATGGCTACACCTTC. Its protein product is CASSLFPPKNYGYTF.

The chain has TRBV5-1 and TRBJ2-1; 11 bases agree with TRBD2. Germline V lookup: CDR1 SGHRS, CDR2 YFSETQ. CDR3 size: 17 residues. Unmatched junction bases numbered 12, after V lost 4 bases and J lost 6 bases. Here the CDR3 reads CASSSFPTSGGFNEQFF. For the CDR3, the DNA is TGCGCCAGCAGCAGCTTCCCTACTAGCGGGGGATTCAATGAGCAGTTCTTC.

This clone has just one count. The chain couples TRBV5-1 to TRBJ1-2; maybe TRBD1 (6 bases). The ends were cut back, 4 bases at V and 6 bases at J, with 16 bases in the middle. In germline, CDR1 is SGHRS, CDR2 YFSETQ. This CDR3 spans 14 amino acids. CDR3 sequence: CASSTTVKGDGYTF. The CDR3 region has the DNA TGCGCCAGCAGCACGACAGTCAAGGGGGATGGCTACACCTTC.